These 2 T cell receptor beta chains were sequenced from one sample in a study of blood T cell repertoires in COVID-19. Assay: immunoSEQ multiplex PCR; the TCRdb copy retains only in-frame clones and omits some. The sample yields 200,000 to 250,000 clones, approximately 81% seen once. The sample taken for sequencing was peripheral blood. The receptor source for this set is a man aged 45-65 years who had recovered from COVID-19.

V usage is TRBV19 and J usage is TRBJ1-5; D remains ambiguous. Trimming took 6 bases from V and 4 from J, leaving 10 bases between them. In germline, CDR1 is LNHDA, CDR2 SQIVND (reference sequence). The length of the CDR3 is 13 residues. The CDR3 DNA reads TGTGCCAGTAGGGTTGCGGGGAATCAGCCCCAGCATTTT. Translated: CASRVAGNQPQHF.

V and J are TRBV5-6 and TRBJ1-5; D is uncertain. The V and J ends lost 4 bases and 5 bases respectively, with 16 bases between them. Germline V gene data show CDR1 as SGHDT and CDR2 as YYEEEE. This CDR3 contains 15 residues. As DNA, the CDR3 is TGTGCCAGCAGCCTAAACCCGACCGGGTATCAGCCCCAGCATTTT. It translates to CASSLNPTGYQPQHF.